This is a list of T cell receptor beta chains from one sample in a study of identical twins. TCRdb itself ran the 5' RACE reads through MiXCR, one entry per CDR3 protein. The repertoire holds approximately 690,000 distinct CDR3 sequences, with 6.1% as singletons. Sequencing was carried out using naive T cells sorted from blood. Every receptor here comes from a young man in good health. Each CDR3 is given with its conserved first and last residue. Each record gives: D gene, V gene, clone size, J gene, CDR3 DNA, CDR3 protein. The D gene is left open where the match is weak. Only some rows state a clone size, as once, few, many or a class for expanded clones.

d_call: TRBD2; v_call: TRBV6-2/TRBV6-3; clone_size: many; j_call: TRBJ2-1; cdr3_nt: TGTGCCAGCAGAAGACTAGCGGGAGGTGACAATGAGCAGTTCTTC; cdr3_aa: CASRRLAGGDNEQFF
d_call: NA; v_call: TRBV3-1; clone_size: many; j_call: TRBJ2-7; cdr3_nt: TGTGCCAGCAGCCAAGGGAGTTCCTACGAGCAGTACTTC; cdr3_aa: CASSQGSSYEQYF
d_call: NA; v_call: TRBV12-3/TRBV12-4; clone_size: many; j_call: TRBJ1-1; cdr3_nt: TGTGCCAGCAGTGGGGGGGGTGGCACTGAAGCTTTCTTT; cdr3_aa: CASSGGGGTEAFF
d_call: NA; v_call: TRBV6-2/TRBV6-3; clone_size: many; j_call: TRBJ2-2; cdr3_nt: TGTGCCAGCAGCGTACTATCAAACACCGGGGAGCTGTTTTTT; cdr3_aa: CASSVLSNTGELFF
d_call: NA; v_call: TRBV5-1; clone_size: many; j_call: TRBJ2-4; cdr3_nt: TGCGCCAGCAGCTTGGGGACCGGGCCTATAATCGAGGGCATTCAGTACTTC; cdr3_aa: CASSLGTGPIIEGIQYF
d_call: NA; v_call: TRBV7-8; clone_size: many; j_call: TRBJ2-1; cdr3_nt: TGTGCCAGCAGCTCGCGACTCCTCTACAATGAGCAGTTCTTC; cdr3_aa: CASSSRLLYNEQFF
d_call: NA; v_call: TRBV12-5; clone_size: NA; j_call: TRBJ2-2; cdr3_nt: TGTGCTAGTGGAGAGGGTTTGGCCGGGGAGCTGTTTTTT; cdr3_aa: CASGEGLAGELFF
d_call: NA; v_call: TRBV6-9; clone_size: many; j_call: TRBJ1-1; cdr3_nt: TGTGCCAGCAGTTATAATAGGGGCTCCATGAACACTGAAGCTTTCTTT; cdr3_aa: CASSYNRGSMNTEAFF
d_call: TRBD1; v_call: TRBV7-9; clone_size: many; j_call: TRBJ1-5; cdr3_nt: TGCGCCAGCAGCTTGTCAGGGGGCGACCAGCCCCAGCATTTT; cdr3_aa: CASSLSGGDQPQHF
d_call: TRBD2; v_call: TRBV24-1; clone_size: few; j_call: TRBJ2-1; cdr3_nt: TGTGCCACCAGTGATTCGGGACTAGCGGGAGCCCCCGACAATGAGCAGTTCTTC; cdr3_aa: CATSDSGLAGAPDNEQFF
d_call: NA; v_call: TRBV3-1; clone_size: NA; j_call: TRBJ1-5; cdr3_nt: TGTGCCAGCTCCTCCCATAGTCTCAATCAGCCCCAGCATTTT; cdr3_aa: CASSSHSLNQPQHF
d_call: TRBD2; v_call: TRBV11-2; clone_size: many; j_call: TRBJ2-5; cdr3_nt: TGTGCCAGCAGCCTACCGGGACTAGCAAGAGAGACCCAGTACTTC; cdr3_aa: CASSLPGLARETQYF
d_call: TRBD1; v_call: TRBV14; clone_size: few; j_call: TRBJ2-1; cdr3_nt: TGTGCCAGCAGCCAGGACGAGGACAGGGCCCCTTACAATGAGCAGTTCTTC; cdr3_aa: CASSQDEDRAPYNEQFF
d_call: TRBD1; v_call: TRBV12-3/TRBV12-4; clone_size: many; j_call: TRBJ1-1; cdr3_nt: TGTGCCAGCAGGGTAGACAGGGGCCCTGAAGCTTTCTTT; cdr3_aa: CASRVDRGPEAFF
d_call: NA; v_call: TRBV4-1; clone_size: NA; j_call: TRBJ2-1; cdr3_nt: TGCGCCAGCAGCCTGAGCGCCAACTCCTACAATGAGCAGTTCTTC; cdr3_aa: CASSLSANSYNEQFF
d_call: NA; v_call: TRBV12-3/TRBV12-4; clone_size: few; j_call: TRBJ2-7; cdr3_nt: TGTGCCAGCAGTTTAGCGAGCCTCCCGGGGACCTACGAGCAGTACTTC; cdr3_aa: CASSLASLPGTYEQYF
d_call: TRBD2; v_call: TRBV5-1; clone_size: few; j_call: TRBJ2-1; cdr3_nt: TGCGCCAGCAGCCTAAGCGGGAGGGCCATCTACAATGAGCAGTTCTTC; cdr3_aa: CASSLSGRAIYNEQFF
d_call: TRBD1; v_call: TRBV27; clone_size: many; j_call: TRBJ2-7; cdr3_nt: TGTGCCTCTACATCATACGACGGGACAGAGTCCTCCTACGAGCAGTACTTC; cdr3_aa: CASTSYDGTESSYEQYF
d_call: NA; v_call: TRBV6-5; clone_size: many; j_call: TRBJ2-3; cdr3_nt: TGTGCCAGCTGGGGGGGCGCAGATACGCAGTATTTT; cdr3_aa: CASWGGADTQYF
d_call: TRBD2; v_call: TRBV3-1; clone_size: few; j_call: TRBJ2-1; cdr3_nt: TGTGCCAGCAGCCAACCCCGGGGACTAGCGGCCTTGGATGAGCAGTTCTTC; cdr3_aa: CASSQPRGLAALDEQFF
d_call: NA; v_call: TRBV6-5; clone_size: NA; j_call: TRBJ2-2; cdr3_nt: TGTGCCAGCAGTTACAGGTTTGGACTCCAAGTGGGGGAGCTGTTTTTT; cdr3_aa: CASSYRFGLQVGELFF
d_call: TRBD2; v_call: TRBV5-6; clone_size: NA; j_call: TRBJ2-2; cdr3_nt: TGTGCCAGCAGCCTGTATGGGACTAGCGGGAGTTCCGGGGAGCTGTTTTTT; cdr3_aa: CASSLYGTSGSSGELFF
d_call: NA; v_call: TRBV6-1; clone_size: many; j_call: TRBJ1-4; cdr3_nt: TGTGCCAGCACCCCGATAGATGCCGTTCCCGAAAAACTGTTTTTT; cdr3_aa: CASTPIDAVPEKLFF
d_call: TRBD2; v_call: TRBV24-1; clone_size: many; j_call: TRBJ2-1; cdr3_nt: TGTGCCACCAGTGACCCGACTAGCGGGAGTACCTACAATGAGCAGTTCTTC; cdr3_aa: CATSDPTSGSTYNEQFF
d_call: TRBD1; v_call: TRBV7-2; clone_size: many; j_call: TRBJ1-6; cdr3_nt: TGTGCCAGCAGCTCCCGGGACAGATACAATTCACCCCTCCACTTT; cdr3_aa: CASSSRDRYNSPLHF
d_call: NA; v_call: TRBV28; clone_size: many; j_call: TRBJ2-3; cdr3_nt: TGTGCCAGCAGCTCCGAAACAGATACGCAGTATTTT; cdr3_aa: CASSSETDTQYF
d_call: NA; v_call: TRBV6-5; clone_size: NA; j_call: TRBJ1-6; cdr3_nt: TGTGCCAGCGGTTGGCAGCCTAATTCACCCCTCCACTTT; cdr3_aa: CASGWQPNSPLHF
d_call: NA; v_call: TRBV12-3/TRBV12-4; clone_size: many; j_call: TRBJ1-1; cdr3_nt: TGTGCCAGCAGCAGCGAGACAGAAGCTTTCTTT; cdr3_aa: CASSSETEAFF
d_call: TRBD1; v_call: TRBV4-3; clone_size: many; j_call: TRBJ2-4; cdr3_nt: TGCGCCAGCAGCCAGGGGACAGGGGCGGACATTCAGTACTTC; cdr3_aa: CASSQGTGADIQYF
d_call: TRBD2; v_call: TRBV7-2; clone_size: few; j_call: TRBJ2-7; cdr3_nt: TGTGCCAGCAGTTCCTCTAGCGGGAGGGCCGGCGAGCAGTACTTC; cdr3_aa: CASSSSSGRAGEQYF
d_call: NA; v_call: TRBV18; clone_size: NA; j_call: TRBJ2-7; cdr3_nt: TGTGCCAGCTCACCCCTTGACAGCTTCTACGAGCAGTACTTC; cdr3_aa: CASSPLDSFYEQYF
d_call: NA; v_call: TRBV2; clone_size: few; j_call: TRBJ2-5; cdr3_nt: TGTGCCAGCAGCGCAAGCGGGTTTCAAGAGACCCAGTACTTC; cdr3_aa: CASSASGFQETQYF